This TCR beta chain came from a study of T cell responses to AZD1222 COVID-19 vaccine. Here immunoSEQ multiplex PCR was the method, and the copy in TCRdb shows in-frame clones only, minus some. This table holds approximately 180,000 clones, roughly 93% found once. With V trimmed by 6 bases and J by 4 bases, 14 bases remained unmatched. CDR1 and CDR2 from the germline V gene are MGHDK and SYGVNS. This CDR3 comprises 16 residues. This chain connects TRBV25-1 to TRBJ2-5; 7 nucleotides line up with TRBD1. The sequence came from an adult who received the MenACWY meningococcal vaccine as a control. The sequencing here drew on peripheral blood, taken 28 days after the second dose of the MenACWY control vaccine. The CDR3 reads CASSQSGGTGAETQYF. CDR3 nucleotides: TGTGCCAGCAGCCAGTCAGGGGGAACGGGCGCAGAGACCCAGTACTTC.